This TCR beta chain was observed in a study of cytomegalovirus exposure and HLA in healthy donors. Study findings and constraints: The study listed 164 cytomegalovirus-associated TCR beta chains.

Worth noting for this clone: Antigen specificity is unknown.

The donors were members of the validation cohort comprising over a hundred subjects, separate from the roughly 650-subject first cohort. From germline, CDR1 is SGHAT and CDR2 FQNNGV. The V and J ends lost 1 base and 3 bases respectively, with 19 bases between them. The CDR3 runs 17 residues. Clones were read by immunoSEQ multiplex PCR, and TCRdb kept only the in-frame ones, dropping some. The sample lists about 220,000 clones, about 90% occurring once. The source of this sequence is a woman aged 18 to 35 in good health and CMV-seronegative. The sample was PBMCs. V and J are TRBV11-2 and TRBJ2-7; D possibly corresponds to TRBD2 (6 bases). The CDR3 protein is CASSLVGLGTPFYEQYF. Written as DNA, the CDR3 is TGTGCCAGCAGCTTAGTGGGGTTGGGGACTCCTTTCTACGAGCAGTACTTC.